The 8 T cell receptor beta chains in this list originate from one sample, sequenced in a study of response to subunit inactivated influenza vaccine. TCRdb passed the RT-PCR reads through MiXCR, listing each CDR3 protein once. The profile covers about 610,000 distinct CDR3 sequences, with 14% appearing a single time and over 8.5% taken by the ten largest. The sample here was PBMCs from blood, taken approximately 13 days after vaccination. These receptors all stem from a man between 50 and 59 years old who received an inactivated influenza vaccine.

This clonotype appeared many times. The chain uses TRBV5-6 and TRBJ1-1, with 8 bases lining up with TRBD1. The germline CDR1 and CDR2 sequences are SGHDT and YYEEEE. This CDR3 is 15 amino acids long. V was clipped by 4 bases and J by 3 bases; unmatched bases: 8. CDR3 residues: CASSVVGQGYTEAFF. The DNA for the CDR3 is TGTGCCAGCAGCGTCGTAGGACAGGGATACACTGAAGCTTTCTTT.

The gene calls are TRBV10-3 and TRBJ2-5; D is possibly TRBD1 or TRBD2 (5 bases each). Germline V gives CDR1 ENHRY, CDR2 SYGVKD. Trimming took off 0 bases at V and 4 bases at J, with 9 bases between the two ends. The CDR3 is 14 residues long. CDR3 in DNA: TGTGCCATCAGTGAGTCGGGGGATATAGAGACCCAGTACTTC. This sequence encodes CAISESGDIETQYF.

The J gene is TRBJ2-2, the V gene TRBV24-1; 10 bases fit TRBD2. The CDR3 runs 20 residues. V trimming: 5 bases; J trimming: 6 bases; junction bases outside the gene matches: 20. Germline V CDR1 and CDR2: KGHDR, SFDVKD. CDR3 in DNA: TGTGCCACCAGTGCCAGAACCCCGGGCCTAGCGGGAGAACTTGCCGGGGAGCTGTTTTTT. It specifies CATSARTPGLAGELAGELFF.

This clonotype was counted between two and nine times. This chain links TRBV12-3 or TRBV12-4 with TRBJ1-5; 9 bases are a match to TRBD1. The CDR3 extends over 15 amino acids. V gave up 8 bases and J gave up 5 bases; unmatched junction bases: 10. CDR3 sequence (DNA): TGTGCCAGCGCGTCGGGACAGGGCATTGATCAGCCCCAGCATTTT. It is translated as CASASGQGIDQPQHF.

The genes are TRBV29-1 and TRBJ2-2, with D possibly being TRBD2 (5 bases). Germline V gives CDR1 SQVTM, CDR2 ANQGSEA. Trimming removed 4 bases at V and 0 bases at J, with 9 bases between. There are 14 residues in the CDR3. This CDR3 reads CSVASGPNTGELFF. DNA for the CDR3: TGCAGCGTTGCGAGCGGTCCGAACACCGGGGAGCTGTTTTTT.

This clonotype was detected many times. The chain recombines TRBV7-2 with TRBJ2-1; no definite D call. CDR1 is SGHTA and CDR2 is FQGNSA in the germline V gene. Trimming pared 2 bases from V and 0 bases from J, leaving 11 bases between. The CDR3 covers 16 residues. CDR3 in DNA: TGTGCCAGCAGCTTAAGGAAGACGAGCTCCTACAATGAGCAGTTCTTC. Translated, it gives CASSLRKTSSYNEQFF.

J is TRBJ2-7 and V is TRBV6-2 or TRBV6-3, with D possibly being TRBD1 or TRBD2 (5 bases each). CDR3 length: 14 amino acids. Germline CDR1 is MNHEY and CDR2 is SVGEGT. V gave up 4 bases and J gave up 4 bases, with 14 bases separating them. The CDR3 is CASSSGRSLYEQYF. The CDR3 DNA is TGTGCCAGCAGTTCGGGACGGAGCTTATACGAGCAGTACTTC.

This clonotype showed up just a few times. V is TRBV5-5 and J is TRBJ2-3; the D gene is possibly TRBD2 (7 bases). Between the trimmed V and J ends, which lost 6 bases and 3 bases, there was a span of 20 bases. The germline V gene has CDR1 SGHKS and CDR2 YYEKEE (reference sequence). This CDR3 comprises 16 residues. CDR3 sequence reads: CASKRRGGAWTDTQYF. CDR3 nucleotide sequence: TGTGCCAGCAAGAGGAGGGGGGGGGCCTGGACAGATACGCAGTATTTT.